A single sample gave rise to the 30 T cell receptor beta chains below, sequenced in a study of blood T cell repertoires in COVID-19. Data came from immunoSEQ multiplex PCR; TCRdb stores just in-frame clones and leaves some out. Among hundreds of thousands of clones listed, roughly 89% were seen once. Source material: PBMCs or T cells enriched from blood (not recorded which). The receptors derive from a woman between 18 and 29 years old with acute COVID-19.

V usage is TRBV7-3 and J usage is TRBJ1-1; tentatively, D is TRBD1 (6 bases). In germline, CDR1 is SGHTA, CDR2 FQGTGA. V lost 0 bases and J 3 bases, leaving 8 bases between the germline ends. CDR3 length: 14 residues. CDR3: CASSLTSGDTEAFF. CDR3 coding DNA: TGTGCCAGCAGCTTAACGTCAGGGGACACTGAAGCTTTCTTT.

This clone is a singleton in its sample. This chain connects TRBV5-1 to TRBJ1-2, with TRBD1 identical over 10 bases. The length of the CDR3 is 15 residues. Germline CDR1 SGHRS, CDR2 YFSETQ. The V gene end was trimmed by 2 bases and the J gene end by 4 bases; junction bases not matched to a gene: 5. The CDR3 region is CASSLKTGGAYGYTF. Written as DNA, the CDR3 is TGCGCCAGCAGCTTAAAGACAGGGGGCGCCTATGGCTACACCTTC.

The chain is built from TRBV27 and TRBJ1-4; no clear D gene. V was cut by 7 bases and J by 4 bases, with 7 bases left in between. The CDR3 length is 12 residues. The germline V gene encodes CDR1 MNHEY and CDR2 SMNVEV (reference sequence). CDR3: CASKQLNEKLFF. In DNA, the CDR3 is TGTGCCAGCAAACAGCTTAATGAAAAACTGTTTTTT.

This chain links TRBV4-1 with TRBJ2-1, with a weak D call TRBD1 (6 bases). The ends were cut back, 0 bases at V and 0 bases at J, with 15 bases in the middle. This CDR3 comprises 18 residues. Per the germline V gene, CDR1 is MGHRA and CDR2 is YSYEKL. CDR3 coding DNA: TGCGCCAGCAGCCAAGATTCCAGGGGCTCGAGCTCCTACAATGAGCAGTTCTTC. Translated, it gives CASSQDSRGSSSYNEQFF.

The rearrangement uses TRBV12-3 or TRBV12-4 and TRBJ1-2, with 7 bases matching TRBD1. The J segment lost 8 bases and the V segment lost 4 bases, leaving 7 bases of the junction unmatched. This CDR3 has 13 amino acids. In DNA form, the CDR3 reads TGTGCCAGCAGTTCGGACAGGAGGTTCGGCTACACCTTC. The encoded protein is CASSSDRRFGYTF.

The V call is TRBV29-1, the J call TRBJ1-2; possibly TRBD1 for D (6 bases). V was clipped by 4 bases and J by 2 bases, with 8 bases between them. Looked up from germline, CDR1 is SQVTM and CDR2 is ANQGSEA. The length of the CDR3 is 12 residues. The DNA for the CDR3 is TGCAGCGTTGGACAGGAAAACTATGGCTACACCTTC. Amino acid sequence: CSVGQENYGYTF.

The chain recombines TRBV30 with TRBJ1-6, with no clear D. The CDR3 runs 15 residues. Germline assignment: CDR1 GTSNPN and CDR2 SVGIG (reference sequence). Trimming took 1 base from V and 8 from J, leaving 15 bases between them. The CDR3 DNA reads TGTGCCTGGAGTGAACTCGGAGGGATACATTCACCCCTCCACTTT. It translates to CAWSELGGIHSPLHF. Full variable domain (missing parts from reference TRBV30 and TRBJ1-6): SQTIHQWPATLVQPVGSPLSLECTVEGTSNPNLYWYRQAAGRGLQLLFYSVGIGQISSEVPQNLSASRPQDRQFILSSKKLLLSDSGFYLCAWSELGGIHSPLHFGNGTRLTVT.

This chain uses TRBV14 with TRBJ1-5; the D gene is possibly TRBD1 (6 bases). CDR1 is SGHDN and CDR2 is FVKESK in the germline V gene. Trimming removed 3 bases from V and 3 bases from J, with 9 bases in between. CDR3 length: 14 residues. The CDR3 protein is CASSHSGVNQPQHF. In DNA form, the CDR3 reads TGTGCCAGCAGCCATTCAGGGGTCAATCAGCCCCAGCATTTT.

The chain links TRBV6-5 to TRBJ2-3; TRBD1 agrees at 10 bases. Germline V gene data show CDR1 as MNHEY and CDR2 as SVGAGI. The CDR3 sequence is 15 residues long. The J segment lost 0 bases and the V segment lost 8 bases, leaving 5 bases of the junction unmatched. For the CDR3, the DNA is TGTGCCAGCTACTTGGACAGGGGGAGCACAGATACGCAGTATTTT. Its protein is CASYLDRGSTDTQYF.

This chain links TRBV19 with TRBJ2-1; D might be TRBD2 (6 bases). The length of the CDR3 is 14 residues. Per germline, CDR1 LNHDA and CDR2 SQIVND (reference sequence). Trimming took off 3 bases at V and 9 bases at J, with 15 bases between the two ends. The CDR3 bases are TGTGCCAGTAGTATCTGGCGGGATCAGGGTGAGCAGTTCTTC. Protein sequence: CASSIWRDQGEQFF.

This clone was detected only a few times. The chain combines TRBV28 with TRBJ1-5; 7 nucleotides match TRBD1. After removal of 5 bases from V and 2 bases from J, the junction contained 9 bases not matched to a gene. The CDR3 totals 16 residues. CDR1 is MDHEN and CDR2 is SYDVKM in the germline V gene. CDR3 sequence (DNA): TGTGCCAGCAGTATAAACAGGGGTCAGGGCAATCAGCCCCAGCATTTT. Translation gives CASSINRGQGNQPQHF.

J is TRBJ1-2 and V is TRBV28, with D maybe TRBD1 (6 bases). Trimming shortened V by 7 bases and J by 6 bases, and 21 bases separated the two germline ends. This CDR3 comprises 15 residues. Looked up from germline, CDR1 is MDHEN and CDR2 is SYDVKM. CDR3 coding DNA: TGTGCCAGCATCCCCCCGGGGGGGGCGTCGAATGGCTACACCTTC. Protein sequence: CASIPPGGASNGYTF.

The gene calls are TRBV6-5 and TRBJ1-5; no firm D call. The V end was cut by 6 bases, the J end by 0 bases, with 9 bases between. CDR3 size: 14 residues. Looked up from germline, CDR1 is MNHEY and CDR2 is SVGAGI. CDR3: CASSPIYSNQPQHF. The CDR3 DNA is TGTGCCAGCAGCCCGATCTATAGCAATCAGCCCCAGCATTTT.

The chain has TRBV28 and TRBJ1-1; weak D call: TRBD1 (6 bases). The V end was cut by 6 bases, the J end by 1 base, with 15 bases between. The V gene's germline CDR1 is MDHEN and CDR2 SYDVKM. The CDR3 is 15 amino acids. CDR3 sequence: CASSPSGGPNTEAFF. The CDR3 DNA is TGTGCCAGCAGCCCGTCGGGGGGCCCGAACACTGAAGCTTTCTTT.

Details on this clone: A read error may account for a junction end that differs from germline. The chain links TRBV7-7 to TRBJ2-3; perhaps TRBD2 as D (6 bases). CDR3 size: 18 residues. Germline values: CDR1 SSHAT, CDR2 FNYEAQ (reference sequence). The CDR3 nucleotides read TGTGCTAGCAGCGCCCACGTGCCGGAGGGAGGTGTGGCAGATACGCAGTATTTT. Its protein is CASSAHVPEGGVADTQYF.

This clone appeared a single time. CDR3 nucleotide sequence: TGTGCCAGCAGTTTTATCAAAATTACAGGGGTTCAGGGGAATTCACCCCTCCACTTT. This translates into CASSFIKITGVQGNSPLHF. V is TRBV27 and J is TRBJ1-6; TRBD1 aligns across 7 bases. J gave up 7 bases and V 3 bases, and 18 bases lay outside the gene matches. CDR1 is MNHEY and CDR2 is SMNVEV in the germline V gene (reference sequence). The CDR3 runs to 19 residues.

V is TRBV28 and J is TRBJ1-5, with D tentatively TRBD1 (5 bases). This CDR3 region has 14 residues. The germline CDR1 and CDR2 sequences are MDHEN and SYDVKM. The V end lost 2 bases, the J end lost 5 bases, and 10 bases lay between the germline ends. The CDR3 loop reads CASSLGGGDQPQHF. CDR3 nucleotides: TGTGCCAGCAGTTTAGGGGGAGGAGATCAGCCCCAGCATTTT.

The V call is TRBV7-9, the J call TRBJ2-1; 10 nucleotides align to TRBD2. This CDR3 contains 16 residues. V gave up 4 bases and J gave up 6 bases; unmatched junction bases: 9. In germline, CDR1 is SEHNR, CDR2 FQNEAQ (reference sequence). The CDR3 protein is CASSSTLAGVGNEQFF. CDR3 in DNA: TGTGCCAGCAGCTCGACCCTAGCGGGAGTGGGCAATGAGCAGTTCTTC.

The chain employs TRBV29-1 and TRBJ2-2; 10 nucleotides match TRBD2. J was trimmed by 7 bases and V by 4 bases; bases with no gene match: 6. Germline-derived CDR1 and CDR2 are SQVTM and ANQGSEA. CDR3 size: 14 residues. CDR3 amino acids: CSVGTSGYYGELFF. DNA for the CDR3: TGCAGCGTTGGGACTAGCGGATATTACGGGGAGCTGTTTTTT.

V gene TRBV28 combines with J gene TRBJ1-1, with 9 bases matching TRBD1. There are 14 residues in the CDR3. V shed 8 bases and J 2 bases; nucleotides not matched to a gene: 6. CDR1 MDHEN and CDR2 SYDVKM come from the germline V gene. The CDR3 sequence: CASGGTGPNTEAFF. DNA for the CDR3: TGTGCCAGCGGGGGGACAGGGCCCAACACTGAAGCTTTCTTT.

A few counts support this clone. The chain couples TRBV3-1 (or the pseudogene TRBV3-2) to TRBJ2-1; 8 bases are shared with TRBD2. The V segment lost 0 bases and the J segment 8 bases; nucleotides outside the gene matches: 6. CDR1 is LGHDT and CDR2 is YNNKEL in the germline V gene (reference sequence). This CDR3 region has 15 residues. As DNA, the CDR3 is TGTGCCAGCAGCCAAGATAGTACTAGCGGCCATGAGCAGTTCTTC. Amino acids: CASSQDSTSGHEQFF.

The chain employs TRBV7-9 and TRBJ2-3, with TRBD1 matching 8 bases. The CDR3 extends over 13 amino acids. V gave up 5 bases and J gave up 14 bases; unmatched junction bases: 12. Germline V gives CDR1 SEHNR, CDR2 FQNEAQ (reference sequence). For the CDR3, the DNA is TGTGCCAGCAGCCAGGGGGCCCCAAGTTCCCCGTATTTT. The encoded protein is CASSQGAPSSPYF.

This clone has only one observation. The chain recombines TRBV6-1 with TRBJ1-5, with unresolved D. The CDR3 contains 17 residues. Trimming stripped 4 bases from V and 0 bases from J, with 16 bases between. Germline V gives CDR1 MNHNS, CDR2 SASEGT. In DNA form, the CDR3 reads TGTGCCAGCAGTGGCGGAGTGATCATATCTAGCAATCAGCCCCAGCATTTT. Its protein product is CASSGGVIISSNQPQHF.

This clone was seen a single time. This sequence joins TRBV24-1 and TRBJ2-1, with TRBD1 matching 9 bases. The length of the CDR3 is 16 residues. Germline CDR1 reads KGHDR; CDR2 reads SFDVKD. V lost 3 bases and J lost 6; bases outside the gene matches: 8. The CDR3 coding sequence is TGTGCCACCAGTGATAGCCAGGGACAGGGCTTCAATGAGCAGTTCTTC. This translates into CATSDSQGQGFNEQFF.

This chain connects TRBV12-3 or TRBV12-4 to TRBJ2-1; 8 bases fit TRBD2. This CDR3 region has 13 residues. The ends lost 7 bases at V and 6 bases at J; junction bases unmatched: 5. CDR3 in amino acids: CASTLAGGNEQFF. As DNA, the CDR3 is TGTGCCAGCACTCTGGCGGGGGGCAATGAGCAGTTCTTC.

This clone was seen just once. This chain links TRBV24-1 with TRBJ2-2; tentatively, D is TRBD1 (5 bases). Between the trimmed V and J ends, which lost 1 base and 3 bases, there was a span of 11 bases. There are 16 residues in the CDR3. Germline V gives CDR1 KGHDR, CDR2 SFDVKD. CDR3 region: CATSDLGVGDTGELFF. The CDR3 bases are TGTGCCACCAGTGATTTAGGGGTTGGTGACACCGGGGAGCTGTTTTTT.

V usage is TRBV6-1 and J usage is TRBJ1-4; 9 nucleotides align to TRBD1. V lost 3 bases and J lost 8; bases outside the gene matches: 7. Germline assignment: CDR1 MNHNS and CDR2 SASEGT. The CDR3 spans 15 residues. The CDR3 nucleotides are TGTGCCAGCAGTGATGTGGGACAGGGAACAGAAAAACTGTTTTTT. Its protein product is CASSDVGQGTEKLFF.

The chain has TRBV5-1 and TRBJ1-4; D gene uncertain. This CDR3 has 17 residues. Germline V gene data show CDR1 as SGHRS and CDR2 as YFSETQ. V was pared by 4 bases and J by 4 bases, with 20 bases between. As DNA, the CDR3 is TGCGCCAGCAGCCGGGAAATATTGGAAGTTAGTAATGAAAAACTGTTTTTT. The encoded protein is CASSREILEVSNEKLFF.

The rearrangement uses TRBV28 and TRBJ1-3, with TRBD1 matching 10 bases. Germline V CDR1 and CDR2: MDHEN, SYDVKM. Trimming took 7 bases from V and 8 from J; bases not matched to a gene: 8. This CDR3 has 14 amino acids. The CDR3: CASTYRDRGYTIYF. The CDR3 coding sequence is TGTGCCAGCACCTACCGGGACAGGGGATACACCATATATTTT.

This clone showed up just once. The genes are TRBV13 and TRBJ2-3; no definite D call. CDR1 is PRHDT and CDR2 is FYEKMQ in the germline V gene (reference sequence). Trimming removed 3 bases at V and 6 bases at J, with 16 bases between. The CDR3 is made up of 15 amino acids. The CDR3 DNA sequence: TGTGCCAGCAGCTTCCCGGGTTTGTCGTCCGATACGCAGTATTTT. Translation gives CASSFPGLSSDTQYF.